The rows below give T cell receptor beta chains drawn from one sample of a study of T cell responses to AZD1222 COVID-19 vaccine. The protocol was immunoSEQ multiplex PCR, while the TCRdb copy is restricted to in-frame clones and leaves out a portion. The data hold about 81,000 clones, with approximately 90% observed a single time. The sequenced sample was peripheral blood, obtained 28 days after the second AZD1222 dose. All receptors come from an adult who received the AZD1222 COVID-19 vaccine. Both conserved end residues are part of each CDR3. D genes are given only for firm matches. The size entry is marked missing in some rows and otherwise reads once, few, many or a size class.

len: 16; v_gene: TRBV7-2; d_gene: TRBD1; j_gene: TRBJ2-5; abundance: -; CDR3nt: TGTGCCAGCAGCTTAGTGTTGGCAGGGGGCCAAGAGACCCAGTACTTC; CDR3aa: CASSLVLAGGQETQYF
len: 10; v_gene: TRBV29-1; d_gene: -; j_gene: TRBJ1-2; abundance: -; CDR3nt: TGCAGCGTTGAAGGGGGGGGCTACACCTTC; CDR3aa: CSVEGGGYTF
len: 15; v_gene: TRBV3-1/TRBV3-2; d_gene: TRBD1; j_gene: TRBJ2-2; abundance: few; CDR3nt: TGTGCCAGCAGCCAAGGGACAGGGAAACCGGGGGAGCTGTTTTTT; CDR3aa: CASSQGTGKPGELFF
len: 13; v_gene: TRBV12-5; d_gene: -; j_gene: TRBJ1-1; abundance: -; CDR3nt: TGTGCTAGTGCCCGGGAGGTGAACACTGAAGCTTTCTTT; CDR3aa: CASAREVNTEAFF
len: 13; v_gene: TRBV6-2/TRBV6-3; d_gene: -; j_gene: TRBJ1-1; abundance: -; CDR3nt: TGTGCCAGCAGCCTACAGGGGAACACTGAAGCTTTCTTT; CDR3aa: CASSLQGNTEAFF
len: 15; v_gene: TRBV6-5; d_gene: TRBD1; j_gene: TRBJ2-7; abundance: -; CDR3nt: TGTGCCAGCAGCCGACGATCGGGACAGGGCTTCGAGCAGTACTTC; CDR3aa: CASSRRSGQGFEQYF
len: 20; v_gene: TRBV21-1; d_gene: -; j_gene: TRBJ1-4; abundance: -; CDR3nt: TGTGCCAGCAGCAAAGAAAGGTGTATGTCCGGGTTACAATCTAATGAAAAACTGTTTTTT; CDR3aa: CASSKERCMSGLQSNEKLFF
len: 16; v_gene: TRBV28; d_gene: TRBD2; j_gene: TRBJ2-7; abundance: -; CDR3nt: TGTGCCAGCACCCAGCCGGCGACTAGCGGTTCCTACGAGCAGTACTTC; CDR3aa: CASTQPATSGSYEQYF
len: 14; v_gene: TRBV19; d_gene: TRBD2; j_gene: TRBJ2-2; abundance: -; CDR3nt: TGTGCCAGTAGACGGGACTACATCACCGGGGAGCTGTTTTTT; CDR3aa: CASRRDYITGELFF
len: 14; v_gene: TRBV9; d_gene: -; j_gene: TRBJ2-7; abundance: -; CDR3nt: TGTGCCAGCAGCGTAGACCTAGCAAGCTACGAGCAGTACTTC; CDR3aa: CASSVDLASYEQYF
len: 11; v_gene: TRBV7-3; d_gene: -; j_gene: TRBJ2-3; abundance: medium-sized; CDR3nt: TGTGCCAGCAGCTTAACAGATACGCAGTATTTT; CDR3aa: CASSLTDTQYF
len: 16; v_gene: TRBV27; d_gene: -; j_gene: TRBJ2-3; abundance: -; CDR3nt: TGTGCCAGCAGTCCCTCCCGGGACAATCCCTTAGATACGCAGTATTTT; CDR3aa: CASSPSRDNPLDTQYF
len: 17; v_gene: TRBV4-2; d_gene: TRBD2; j_gene: TRBJ2-1; abundance: -; CDR3nt: TGTGCCAGCAGCCAAGAAGCGGGAGGGCTTCCCCACAATGAGCAGTTCTTC; CDR3aa: CASSQEAGGLPHNEQFF
len: 15; v_gene: TRBV19; d_gene: -; j_gene: TRBJ1-5; abundance: -; CDR3nt: TGTGCCAGTAGTATGACATACAGGGTCAATCAGCCCCAGCATTTT; CDR3aa: CASSMTYRVNQPQHF
len: 15; v_gene: TRBV28; d_gene: TRBD1; j_gene: TRBJ1-1; abundance: -; CDR3nt: TGTGCCAGCAGTTTATGGGGACAGGGGGATACTGAAGCTTTCTTT; CDR3aa: CASSLWGQGDTEAFF
len: 17; v_gene: TRBV28; d_gene: -; j_gene: TRBJ2-5; abundance: once; CDR3nt: TGTGCCAGCAAATCCAGTGGAGCGGGACATAGATCGGAGACCCAGTACTTC; CDR3aa: CASKSSGAGHRSETQYF
len: 15; v_gene: TRBV19; d_gene: -; j_gene: TRBJ2-3; abundance: -; CDR3nt: TGTGCCAGTAGTATAGGTCGCTTACTCACAGATACGCAGTATTTT; CDR3aa: CASSIGRLLTDTQYF
len: 13; v_gene: TRBV3-1/TRBV3-2; d_gene: -; j_gene: TRBJ1-1; abundance: -; CDR3nt: TGTGCCAGCAGCCAAGATCTTTACACTGAAGCTTTCTTT; CDR3aa: CASSQDLYTEAFF
len: 14; v_gene: TRBV5-1; d_gene: -; j_gene: TRBJ1-1; abundance: -; CDR3nt: TGCGCCAGCAGCGAGACACCTTCCAACACTGAAGCTTTCTTT; CDR3aa: CASSETPSNTEAFF
len: 12; v_gene: TRBV15; d_gene: -; j_gene: TRBJ2-2; abundance: -; CDR3nt: TGTGCCACCAGCAGAGATTGGGGGGAGCTGTTTTTT; CDR3aa: CATSRDWGELFF
len: 11; v_gene: TRBV29-1; d_gene: -; j_gene: TRBJ2-7; abundance: -; CDR3nt: TGCAGCGTCGCCAGAGCCTACGAGCAGTACTTC; CDR3aa: CSVARAYEQYF
len: 15; v_gene: TRBV27; d_gene: -; j_gene: TRBJ2-5; abundance: once; CDR3nt: TGTGCCAGCAGGACAGCTTGGGTTTTTAGGGAGACCCAGTACTTC; CDR3aa: CASRTAWVFRETQYF
len: 16; v_gene: TRBV7-9; d_gene: TRBD1; j_gene: TRBJ1-1; abundance: -; CDR3nt: TGTGCCAGCAGCGAACCGGGACAGGGGAGGAACACTGAAGCTTTCTTT; CDR3aa: CASSEPGQGRNTEAFF
len: 15; v_gene: TRBV2; d_gene: -; j_gene: TRBJ1-3; abundance: -; CDR3nt: TGTGCCAGCAGTGAATCATCCGGGGCTGGAAACACCATATATTTT; CDR3aa: CASSESSGAGNTIYF
len: 16; v_gene: TRBV11-2; d_gene: -; j_gene: TRBJ2-2; abundance: -; CDR3nt: TGTGCCAGCAGCTTAGGTGCGGGCAGTTTCACCGGGGAGCTGTTTTTT; CDR3aa: CASSLGAGSFTGELFF
len: 15; v_gene: TRBV5-1; d_gene: TRBD1; j_gene: TRBJ2-7; abundance: -; CDR3nt: TGCGCCAGCAGCCTGGTACCGGACAGGGGTTACGAGCAGTACTTC; CDR3aa: CASSLVPDRGYEQYF
len: 16; v_gene: TRBV24-1; d_gene: TRBD2; j_gene: TRBJ2-7; abundance: -; CDR3nt: TGTGCCACCAGTGACCCCGGGACTAGCGGGAGAGGCGAGCAGTACTTC; CDR3aa: CATSDPGTSGRGEQYF